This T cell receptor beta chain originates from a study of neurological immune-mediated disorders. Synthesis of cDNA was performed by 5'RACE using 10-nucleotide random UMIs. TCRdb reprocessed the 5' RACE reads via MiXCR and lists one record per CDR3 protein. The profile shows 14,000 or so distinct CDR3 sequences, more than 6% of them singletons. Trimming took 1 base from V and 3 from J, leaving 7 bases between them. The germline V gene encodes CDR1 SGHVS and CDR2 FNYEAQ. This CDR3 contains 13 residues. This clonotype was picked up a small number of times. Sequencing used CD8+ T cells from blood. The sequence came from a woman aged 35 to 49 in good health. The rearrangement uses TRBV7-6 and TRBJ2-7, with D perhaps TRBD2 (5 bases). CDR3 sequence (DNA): TGTGCCAGCAGCTTAGGAGGGTTCTACGAGCAGTACTTC. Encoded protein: CASSLGGFYEQYF. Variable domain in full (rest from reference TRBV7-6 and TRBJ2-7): GAGVSQSPRYKVTKRGQDVALRCDPISGHVSLYWYRQALGQGPEFLTYFNYEAQQDKSGLPNDRFSAERPEGSISTLTIQRTEQRDSAMYRCASSLGGFYEQYFGPGTRLTVT.